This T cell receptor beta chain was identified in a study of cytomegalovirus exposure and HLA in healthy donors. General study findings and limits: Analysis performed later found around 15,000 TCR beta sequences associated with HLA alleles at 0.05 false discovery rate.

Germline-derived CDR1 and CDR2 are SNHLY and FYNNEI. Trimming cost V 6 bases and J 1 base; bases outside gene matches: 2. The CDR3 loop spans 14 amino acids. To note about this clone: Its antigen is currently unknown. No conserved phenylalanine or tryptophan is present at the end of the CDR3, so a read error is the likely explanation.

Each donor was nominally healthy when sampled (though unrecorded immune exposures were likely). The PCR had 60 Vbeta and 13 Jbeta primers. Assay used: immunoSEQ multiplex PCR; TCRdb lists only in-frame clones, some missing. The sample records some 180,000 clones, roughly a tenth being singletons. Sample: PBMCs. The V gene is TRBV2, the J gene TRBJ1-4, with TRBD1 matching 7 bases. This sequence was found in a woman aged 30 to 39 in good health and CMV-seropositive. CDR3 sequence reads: CASRRDRTNEKLFL. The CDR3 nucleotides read TGTGCCAGCAGAAGGGACAGAACTAATGAAAAACTGTTTTTG.